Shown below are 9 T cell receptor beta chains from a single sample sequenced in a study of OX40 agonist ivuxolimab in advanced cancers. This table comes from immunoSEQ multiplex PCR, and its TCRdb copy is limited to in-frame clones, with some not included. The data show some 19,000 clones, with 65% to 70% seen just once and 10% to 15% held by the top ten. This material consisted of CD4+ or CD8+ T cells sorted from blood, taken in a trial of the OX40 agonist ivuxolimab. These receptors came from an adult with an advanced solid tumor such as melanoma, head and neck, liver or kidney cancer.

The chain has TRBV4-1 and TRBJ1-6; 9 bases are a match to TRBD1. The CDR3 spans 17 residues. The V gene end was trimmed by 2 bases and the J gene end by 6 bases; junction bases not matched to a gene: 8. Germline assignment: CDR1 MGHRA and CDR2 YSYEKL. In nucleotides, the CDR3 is TGCGCCAGCAGCCAATCCGGGACAGGGTTTTCTAATTCACCCCTCCACTTT. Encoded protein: CASSQSGTGFSNSPLHF.

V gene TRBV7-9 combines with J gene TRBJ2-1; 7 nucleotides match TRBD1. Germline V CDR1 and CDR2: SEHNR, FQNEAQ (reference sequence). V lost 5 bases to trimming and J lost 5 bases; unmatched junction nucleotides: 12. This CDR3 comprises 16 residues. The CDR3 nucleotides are TGTGCCAGCAGCGGCAATCCGGGACAGAAACACAATGAGCAGTTCTTC. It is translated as CASSGNPGQKHNEQFF.

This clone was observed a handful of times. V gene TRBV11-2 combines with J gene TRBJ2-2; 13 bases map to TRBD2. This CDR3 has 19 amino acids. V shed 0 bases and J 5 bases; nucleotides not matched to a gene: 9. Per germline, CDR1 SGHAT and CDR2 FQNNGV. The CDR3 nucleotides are TGTGCCAGCAGCTTAGATCCCCAGGTGACTAGCGGGAGGACCGGGGAGCTGTTTTTT. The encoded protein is CASSLDPQVTSGRTGELFF.

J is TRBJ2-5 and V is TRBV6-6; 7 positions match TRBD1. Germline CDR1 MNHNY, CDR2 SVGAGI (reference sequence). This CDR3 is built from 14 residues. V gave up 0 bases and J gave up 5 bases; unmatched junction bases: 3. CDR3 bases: TGTGCCAGCAGTTACTCTACACAGGGGGAGACCCAGTACTTC. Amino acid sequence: CASSYSTQGETQYF.

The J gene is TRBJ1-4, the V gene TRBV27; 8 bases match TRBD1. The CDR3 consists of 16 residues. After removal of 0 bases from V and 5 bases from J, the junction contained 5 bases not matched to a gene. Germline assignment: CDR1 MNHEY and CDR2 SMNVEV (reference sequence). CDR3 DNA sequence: TGTGCCAGCAGTTTATCGGGGCAGGGGGCGAATGAAAAACTGTTTTTT. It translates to CASSLSGQGANEKLFF.

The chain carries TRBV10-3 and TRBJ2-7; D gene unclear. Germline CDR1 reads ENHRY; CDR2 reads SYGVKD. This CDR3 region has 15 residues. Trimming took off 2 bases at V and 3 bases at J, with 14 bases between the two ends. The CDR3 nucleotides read TGTGCCATCAGTGAGATGGCACCAAAAGGCTACGAGCAGTACTTC. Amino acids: CAISEMAPKGYEQYF.

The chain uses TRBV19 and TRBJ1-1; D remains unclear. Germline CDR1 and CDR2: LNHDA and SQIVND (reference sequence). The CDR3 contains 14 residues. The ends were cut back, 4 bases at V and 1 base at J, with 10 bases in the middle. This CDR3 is CASSSLWSNTEAFF. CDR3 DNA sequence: TGTGCCAGTAGTAGCCTATGGTCGAACACTGAAGCTTTCTTT.

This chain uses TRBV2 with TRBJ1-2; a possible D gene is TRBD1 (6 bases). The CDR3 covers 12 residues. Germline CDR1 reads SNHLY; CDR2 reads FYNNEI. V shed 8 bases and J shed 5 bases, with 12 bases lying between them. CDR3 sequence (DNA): TGTGCCAGCTGGTCAGGGGATTATGGCTACACCTTC. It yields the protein CASWSGDYGYTF.

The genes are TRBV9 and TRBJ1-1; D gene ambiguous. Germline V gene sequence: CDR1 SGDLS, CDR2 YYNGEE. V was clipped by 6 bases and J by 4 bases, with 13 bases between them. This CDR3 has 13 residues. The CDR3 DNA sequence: TGTGCCAGCACCGCCGGCGAGAGCACTGAAGCTTTCTTT. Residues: CASTAGESTEAFF.